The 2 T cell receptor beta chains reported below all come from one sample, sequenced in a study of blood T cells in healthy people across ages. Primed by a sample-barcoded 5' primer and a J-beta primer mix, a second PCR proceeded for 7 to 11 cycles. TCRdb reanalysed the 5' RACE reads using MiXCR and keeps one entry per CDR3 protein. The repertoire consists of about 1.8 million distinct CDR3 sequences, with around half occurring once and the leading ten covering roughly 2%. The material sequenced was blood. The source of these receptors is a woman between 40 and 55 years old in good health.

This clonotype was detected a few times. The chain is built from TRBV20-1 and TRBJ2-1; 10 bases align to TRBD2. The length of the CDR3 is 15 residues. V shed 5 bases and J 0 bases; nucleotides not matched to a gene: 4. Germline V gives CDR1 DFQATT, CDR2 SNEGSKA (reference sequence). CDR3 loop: CSALAGGRSYNEQFF. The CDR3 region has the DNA TGCAGTGCTTTAGCGGGGGGCCGCTCCTACAATGAGCAGTTCTTC.

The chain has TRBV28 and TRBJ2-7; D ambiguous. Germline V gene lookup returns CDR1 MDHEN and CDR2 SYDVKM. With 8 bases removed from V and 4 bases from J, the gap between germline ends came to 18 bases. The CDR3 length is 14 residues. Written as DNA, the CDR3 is TGTGCCAGCCTAGACCGCGGTGGGTCATACGAGCAGTACTTC. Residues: CASLDRGGSYEQYF.